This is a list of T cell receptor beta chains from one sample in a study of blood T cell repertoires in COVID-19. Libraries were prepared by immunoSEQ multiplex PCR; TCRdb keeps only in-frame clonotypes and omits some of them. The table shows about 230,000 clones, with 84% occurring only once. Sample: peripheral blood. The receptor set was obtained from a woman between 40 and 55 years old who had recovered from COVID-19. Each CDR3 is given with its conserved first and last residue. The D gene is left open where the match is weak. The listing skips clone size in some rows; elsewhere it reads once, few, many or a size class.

CDR3: CASSVEAGGPGEQYF
DNA: TGTGCCAGCAGCGTGGAGGCGGGGGGGCCGGGCGAGCAGTACTTC
V: TRBV9
size: once
D: TRBD2
J: TRBJ2-7

CDR3: CATAVSYEQYF
DNA: TGTGCCACGGCGGTCTCCTACGAGCAGTACTTC
V: TRBV7-9
size: few
D: .
J: TRBJ2-7

CDR3: CASSVLAGAYNEQFF
DNA: TGTGCCAGCAGCGTACTAGCGGGAGCCTACAATGAGCAGTTCTTC
V: TRBV9
size: .
D: TRBD2
J: TRBJ2-1

CDR3: CASSPPPGNTIYF
DNA: TGTGCCAGCAGTCCCCCTCCGGGAAACACCATATATTTT
V: TRBV28
size: .
D: .
J: TRBJ1-3

CDR3: CASLGVSDVLTF
DNA: TGTGCCAGTTTAGGGGTTTCGGACGTCCTGACTTTC
V: TRBV7-9
size: .
D: .
J: TRBJ2-6

CDR3: CAWGGSRALTSFNF
DNA: TGTGCCTGGGGGGGCAGCCGCGCCCTCACCTCCTTTAACTTC
V: TRBV7-9
size: .
D: .
J: TRBJ1-2

CDR3: CASSQGQGGSPLHF
DNA: TGTGCCAGCTCACAAGGACAGGGAGGTTCACCCCTCCACTTT
V: TRBV18
size: .
D: TRBD1
J: TRBJ1-6

CDR3: CASSFRRGGRSDTQYF
DNA: TGTGCCAGCAGTTTCCGGCGGGGGGGAAGGTCAGATACGCAGTATTTT
V: TRBV28
size: .
D: TRBD2
J: TRBJ2-3

CDR3: CASSMAVRSYEQYF
DNA: TGTGCCAGTAGTATGGCAGTCCGCTCCTACGAGCAGTACTTC
V: TRBV19
size: .
D: .
J: TRBJ2-7

CDR3: CASSVLKGGSPLHF
DNA: TGTGCCAGCAGCGTATTAAAAGGGGGATCACCCCTCCACTTT
V: TRBV9
size: .
D: .
J: TRBJ1-6

CDR3: CASSYRGLNTQYF
DNA: TGTGCCAGCAGTTATCGGGGTTTGAATACGCAGTATTTT
V: TRBV6-2/TRBV6-3
size: once
D: .
J: TRBJ2-3

CDR3: CAWGEGDSNQPQHF
DNA: TGTGCCTGGGGAGAGGGGGATAGCAATCAGCCCCAGCATTTT
V: TRBV30
size: .
D: .
J: TRBJ1-5

CDR3: CASSQEGGDTEAFF
DNA: TGTGCCAGCAGCCAAGAAGGGGGTGACACTGAAGCTTTCTTT
V: TRBV3-1/TRBV3-2
size: once
D: .
J: TRBJ1-1

CDR3: CASSTTGGVSSTEAFF
DNA: TGTGCCAGCTCGACGACAGGGGGCGTTTCTAGCACTGAAGCTTTCTTT
V: TRBV18
size: .
D: TRBD1
J: TRBJ1-1

CDR3: CASSLDSTDTQYF
DNA: TGTGCCAGCAGCTTGGACTCTACAGATACGCAGTATTTT
V: TRBV5-4
size: .
D: .
J: TRBJ2-3

CDR3: CASSADRANGYTF
DNA: TGTGCCAGCAGCGCAGACAGGGCGAATGGCTACACCTTC
V: TRBV7-6
size: .
D: TRBD1
J: TRBJ1-2

CDR3: CASIAGTGVTDTQYF
DNA: TGTGCCAGCATTGCAGGGACAGGGGTAACAGATACGCAGTATTTT
V: TRBV2
size: .
D: TRBD1
J: TRBJ2-3

CDR3: CASSVGNTGSTSGGYYTSTDTQYF
DNA: TGTGCCAGCAGCGTAGGGAACACAGGGAGCACTAGCGGGGGGTATTACACTAGCACAGATACGCAGTATTTT
V: TRBV9
size: .
D: TRBD2
J: TRBJ2-3